This T cell receptor (beta chain) was identified in a study of blood T cells in healthy people across ages. Next came a second PCR, run for about 7 to 12 cycles, which used a sample-barcoded 5' primer along with a J-beta primer mix. TCRdb re-derived calls from the 5' RACE reads in MiXCR, one entry per CDR3 protein. The repertoire holds 1.2 million to 1.5 million distinct CDR3 sequences, with approximately 59% as singletons. V gave up 1 base and J gave up 7 bases; unmatched junction bases: 12. Germline CDR1 is MGHRA and CDR2 is YSYEKL. The length of the CDR3 is 17 residues. The study drew donors from healthy Caucasian individuals in Russia aged about 6 to 90.

The TCR comes from a man aged 18 to 29 in good health. Source material: blood. V gene TRBV4-1 combines with J gene TRBJ2-1, with 8 bases fitting TRBD2. Here the CDR3 DNA reads TGCGCCAGCAGCCAAGCCCAGCGGGAGAGGTTTTGGAATGAGCAGTTCTTC. Encoded protein: CASSQAQRERFWNEQFF.